This T cell receptor (beta chain) was retrieved from a study of somatic mutations in cytotoxic T cells in rheumatoid arthritis. Study details: Certain T-cell populations stained with V beta antibodies were FACS-sorted to nearly 100% purity, and V beta1+ cells were TCRB-sequenced. General study results and limits: The study found that the largest CD8+ clone exceeded 20% of CD8+ cells in about an eighth of the roughly 60 patients.

CDR3 length: 15 amino acids. The V gene end was trimmed by 2 bases and the J gene end by 4 bases; junction bases not matched to a gene: 6. Per germline, CDR1 SGDLS and CDR2 YYNGEE. Concerning this clone itself: The target antigen is unknown.

Using immunoSEQ multiplex PCR, the repertoire was profiled, and TCRdb retains in-frame clones only, with some absent. The sample has 15,000 to 20,000 clones; 80% to 90% are singletons. Isolation of the CD4+ and CD8+ populations was accomplished via positive magnetic bead selection, with purity assessed by flow cytometry. This sequence was found in an adult with rheumatoid arthritis. This chain uses TRBV9 with TRBJ2-5, with 9 bases aligning to TRBD2. The specimen sequenced was CD8+ T cells sorted from blood. CDR3 nucleotides: TGTGCCAGCAGCGTGAGCGGGGGGCCGACAGAGACCCAGTACTTC. The encoded protein is CASSVSGGPTETQYF.